This T cell receptor beta chain was observed in a study of cytomegalovirus exposure and HLA in healthy donors. Whole-study results and caveats: Reportedly, a later analysis found an Asian-associated ancestry cluster had fewer N-insertions than the roughly 700-donor mean. The study designated about 160 TCR beta chains cytomegalovirus-associated.

There are 14 residues in the CDR3. V lost 5 bases, J lost 4 bases, and 13 bases lay in between. The germline V gene has CDR1 LNHDA and CDR2 SQIVND (reference sequence). When sampled, the donors appeared nominally healthy, though they likely had unrecorded immune exposures. This clone is a singleton in its sample. What it recognizes is unknown. PCR involved 60 Vbeta and 13 Jbeta primers. Per the original data handling: Later, an analysis found approximately 80 million unique TCR beta chains, and about 10 million of these were shared. The protocol was immunoSEQ multiplex PCR, while the TCRdb copy is restricted to in-frame clones and leaves out a portion. V, J and clone size were drawn from that table, and D and trimming were deduced from the DNA. The sample records hundreds of thousands of clones, roughly 80% being singletons.

Sequencing used PBMCs. The sequence derives from a male donor in good health and CMV-seronegative. This chain links TRBV19 with TRBJ2-3; D unclear. DNA for the CDR3: TGTGCCAGTAGTGCACAAACCCTTGCAGATACGCAGTATTTT. It translates to CASSAQTLADTQYF. Based on the CDR3 plus reference TRBV19 and TRBJ2-3, the full variable domain is DGGITQSPKYLFRKEGQNVTLSCEQNLNHDAMYWYRQDPGQGLRLIYYSQIVNDFQKGDIAEGYSVSREKKESFPLTVTSAQKNPTAFYLCASSAQTLADTQYFGPGTRLTVL.